Listed below are T cell receptor beta chains from one sample, sequenced in a study of shared clonotypes between healthy human individuals. Assay used: immunoSEQ multiplex PCR; TCRdb lists only in-frame clones, some missing. This table holds some 700,000 clones, 80% to 95% found once. The sequenced material came from memory CD8+ T cells from PBMCs. These receptor sequences come from a man aged 18 to 30 in good health. Some clones in this sample may be carry-over from other donors' samples. CDR3s include the opening cysteine and the closing phenylalanine or tryptophan. D genes are given only for firm matches. Part of the rows lack a size; the others show once, few, many or a class for expanded clones.

j_call	clone_size	v_call	d_call	cdr3_aa	cdr3_nt
TRBJ2-7	.	TRBV15	TRBD1	CATSPRDSYEQYF	TGTGCCACCAGCCCCCGGGACAGCTACGAGCAGTACTTC
TRBJ2-7	.	TRBV10-3	.	CAISESGPYEQYF	TGTGCCATCAGTGAGTCGGGGCCTTACGAGCAGTACTTC
TRBJ2-7	.	TRBV19	.	CASSIDTQVSEQYF	TGTGCCAGTAGTATAGATACACAGGTGAGCGAGCAGTACTTC
TRBJ2-3	.	TRBV7-9	.	CASRKGDTQYF	TGTGCCAGCAGAAAGGGTGATACGCAGTATTTT
TRBJ2-2	many	TRBV28	.	CASSSIVGGGELFF	TGTGCCAGCAGTTCCATAGTTGGGGGCGGGGAGCTGTTTTTT
TRBJ2-1	many	TRBV6-4	TRBD2	CASSDSASGSYNEQFF	TGTGCCAGCAGTGACTCAGCTAGCGGGTCCTACAATGAGCAGTTCTTC
TRBJ2-3	.	TRBV27	TRBD1	CASSGDPDRGSRADTQYF	TGTGCCAGCAGCGGGGATCCCGACAGGGGGAGTCGAGCAGATACGCAGTATTTT
TRBJ1-6	.	TRBV6-5	.	CASSYSIRSGSSPLHF	TGTGCCAGCAGTTACTCTATTAGGTCGGGGAGTTCACCCCTCCACTTT
TRBJ2-2	.	TRBV7-3	TRBD2	CASSELAVTANTGELFF	TGTGCCAGCAGTGAACTAGCGGTAACTGCGAACACCGGGGAGCTGTTTTTT
TRBJ1-5	.	TRBV7-6	TRBD1	CASSPWTGLNQPQHF	TGTGCCAGCAGCCCCTGGACAGGGCTCAATCAGCCCCAGCATTTT
TRBJ2-1	.	TRBV28	TRBD2	CASSFWVLAGALFF	TGTGCCAGCAGTTTCTGGGTCCTAGCGGGAGCCCTGTTCTTC
TRBJ2-7	.	TRBV29-1	TRBD1	CSVEGTGDSYEQYF	TGCAGCGTTGAGGGGACAGGGGATTCCTACGAGCAGTACTTC
TRBJ2-1	.	TRBV7-9	.	CASSHPPGLGTNEQFF	TGTGCCAGCAGCCATCCTCCGGGCCTAGGCACCAATGAGCAGTTCTTC
TRBJ2-7	.	TRBV5-1	.	CASSLTSQNYEQYF	TGCGCCAGCAGCCTGACTAGTCAGAACTACGAGCAGTACTTC